The present TCR beta chain was sequenced within a study of OX40 agonist ivuxolimab in advanced cancers. The V end lost 7 bases, the J end lost 3 bases, and 19 bases lay between the germline ends. The CDR3 is 15 residues long. Germline-derived CDR1 and CDR2 are MNHEY and SVGAGI. TCRdb's copy holds only in-frame clones and misses some; the assay was immunoSEQ multiplex PCR. This table has fewer than 65,000 clones, approximately 91% appearing once. This TCR was recovered from an adult with an advanced solid tumor such as melanoma, head and neck, liver or kidney cancer. Source: CD4+ or CD8+ T cells sorted from blood, taken in a trial of the OX40 agonist ivuxolimab. The chain couples TRBV6-5 to TRBJ2-7; D perhaps matches TRBD1 (5 bases). CDR3 in DNA: TGTGCCAGCAAGGTCAGGGATTGGTCGTACTACGAGCAGTACTTC. Translation: CASKVRDWSYYEQYF.